One sample yielded the 32 T cell receptor beta chains listed below, sequenced in a study of blood T cells in healthy people across ages (dated by TCRdb to the mid-2010s). The library was produced with 5' RACE. The instrument was an Illumina HiSeq 2500. A second PCR of about 6 to 12 cycles was run with a J-beta primer mix and a sample-barcoded 5' primer. The public reads were reprocessed in TCRdb via fastp at Q25 and MiXCR, keeping in-frame beta chains. Records with the same CDR3 protein are collapsed into one entry carrying the most frequent genes and DNA. Present in this sample are under 2 million distinct CDR3 sequences, roughly 30% of which were seen just once. Approximately 11% of the sample is in the top ten clones. The sample was blood. The source of these receptors is a woman aged 25 to 39 in good health.

This clonotype was seen a single time. The genes are TRBV27 and TRBJ2-6, with D possibly matching TRBD2 (5 bases). The CDR3 runs 16 residues. V shed 10 bases and J shed 2 bases, with 18 bases lying between them. The germline V gene encodes CDR1 MNHEY and CDR2 SMNVEV (reference sequence). The chain's CDR3 is CATTERESPGANVLTF. CDR3 nucleotide sequence: TGTGCCACCACGGAGAGGGAATCCCCTGGGGCCAACGTCCTGACTTTC.

The sample holds a few counts of this clonotype. This chain joins TRBV4-1 and TRBJ2-3, with 7 bases lining up with TRBD1. This CDR3 has 13 residues. V dropped 0 bases and J dropped 7; count of bases not matched to a gene: 1. In germline, CDR1 is MGHRA, CDR2 YSYEKL. Here the CDR3 reads CASSQDRGHTQYF. Written as DNA, the CDR3 is TGCGCCAGCAGCCAAGATAGGGGGCATACGCAGTATTTT.

This clonotype was seen ten or more times. The CDR3 DNA reads TGTGCCAGCACCAGAGAGGACAGGGGCTACGAGCAGTACTTC. Encoded protein: CASTREDRGYEQYF. The V gene is TRBV11-2, the J gene TRBJ2-7; 9 bases map to TRBD1. The CDR3 has 14 amino acids. The germline V gene has CDR1 SGHAT and CDR2 FQNNGV. The junction had 7 bases not matched to a gene; V was cut back by 7 bases and J by 3 bases.

This clonotype has a count of ten or more. The V and J genes are TRBV9 and TRBJ2-2, with D tentatively TRBD1 (6 bases). V was shortened by 4 bases and J by 0 bases, with 10 bases between the two germline ends. CDR1 SGDLS and CDR2 YYNGEE come from the germline V gene. The CDR3 is 15 amino acids. Here the CDR3 reads CASSPTGANTGELFF. DNA for the CDR3: TGTGCCAGCAGCCCGACAGGCGCGAACACCGGGGAGCTGTTTTTT.

This rearrangement joins TRBV14 to TRBJ2-2, with TRBD1 matching over 9 bases. The CDR3 extends over 15 amino acids. Germline CDR1 and CDR2: SGHDN and FVKESK. V shed 6 bases and J 6 bases; nucleotides not matched to a gene: 8. Here the CDR3 DNA reads TGTGCCAGCAGTCATCGACAGGGGGTTTCCGGGGAGCTGTTTTTT. It specifies CASSHRQGVSGELFF.

This clonotype has just a few counts. V usage is TRBV11-2 and J usage is TRBJ2-5, with 9 positions matching TRBD1. J was trimmed by 5 bases and V by 1 base; bases with no gene match: 8. CDR1 and CDR2 (germline): SGHAT, FQNNGV. The CDR3 is 16 residues long. CDR3 coding DNA: TGTGCCAGCAGCTTAGTGTGGACAGGGGTCCCTGAGACCCAGTACTTC. Protein: CASSLVWTGVPETQYF.

The rearrangement links TRBV6-1 to TRBJ1-5; 8 nucleotides agree with TRBD1. V dropped 4 bases and J dropped 2; count of bases not matched to a gene: 10. This CDR3 has 17 amino acids. Germline values: CDR1 MNHNS, CDR2 SASEGT. The CDR3 DNA reads TGTGCCAGCAGTGTCCCGGACAGGGCTAATGGCAATCAGCCCCAGCATTTT. As protein: CASSVPDRANGNQPQHF.

V gene TRBV6-5 combines with J gene TRBJ2-5; D is perhaps TRBD1 (6 bases). CDR1 MNHEY and CDR2 SVGAGI come from the germline V gene. The CDR3 has 14 residues. Trimming shortened V by 6 bases and J by 2 bases, and 13 bases separated the two germline ends. CDR3 DNA sequence: TGTGCCAGCAGCCCGAGGGGGAAGCAAGAGACCCAGTACTTC. This gives the protein CASSPRGKQETQYF.

The chain uses TRBV7-9 and TRBJ1-1, with a tentative D call TRBD1 (5 bases). The ends were cut back, 5 bases at V and 4 bases at J, with 14 bases in the middle. CDR3 length equals 14 residues. From germline, CDR1 is SEHNR and CDR2 FQNEAQ (reference sequence). This CDR3 reads CASSQGEVLTEAFF. CDR3 DNA: TGTGCCAGCAGCCAAGGGGAGGTCCTCACTGAAGCTTTCTTT. Looking up the rest from reference TRBV7-9 and TRBJ1-1 gives the full variable domain: DTGVSQNPRHKITKRGQNVTFRCDPISEHNRLYWYRQTLGQGPEFLTYFQNEAQLEKSRLLSDRFSAERPKGSFSTLEIQRTEQGDSAMYLCASSQGEVLTEAFFGQGTRLTVV.

The sample holds a few counts of this clonotype. This chain connects TRBV6-5 to TRBJ2-7; tentative D call: TRBD1 (5 bases). The CDR3 is 14 amino acids. V was cut by 6 bases and J by 4 bases, with 16 bases left in between. CDR1 and CDR2 (germline): MNHEY, SVGAGI. The CDR3 DNA sequence: TGTGCCAGCAGACCTGAACCAGGGCGGTACGAGCAGTACTTC. Protein product: CASRPEPGRYEQYF.

This clonotype was counted between two and nine times. J is TRBJ2-5 and V is TRBV5-6, with D possibly matching TRBD1 (6 bases). Trimming left V 3 bases short and J 1 base short, with 28 bases between. The CDR3 totals 20 residues. CDR1 and CDR2 (germline): SGHDT, YYEEEE. The CDR3 DNA sequence: TGTGCCAGCAGCTACTACTTGAGGGCTTCCGGACAGCTTTCCCAAGAGACCCAGTACTTC. The encoded protein is CASSYYLRASGQLSQETQYF.

This rearrangement joins TRBV12-3 or TRBV12-4 to TRBJ1-1, with TRBD1 as a possible D gene (6 bases). V was pared by 6 bases and J by 0 bases, with 14 bases between. The CDR3 sequence is 15 residues long. The CDR3 loop is CASRGRGAVNTEAFF. The CDR3 DNA sequence: TGTGCCAGCAGGGGGAGGGGGGCTGTGAACACTGAAGCTTTCTTT.

This clonotype has only a few counts. This rearrangement joins TRBV20-1 to TRBJ2-4; 8 bases line up with TRBD1. After removal of 1 base from V and 3 bases from J, the junction contained 5 bases not matched to a gene. There are 15 residues in the CDR3. Germline lookup yields CDR1 DFQATT and CDR2 SNEGSKA (reference sequence). The CDR3 DNA sequence: TGCAGTGCTAGAGGGCCGGACAGGGTCAAAAACATTCAGTACTTC. This codes for CSARGPDRVKNIQYF.

The V call is TRBV9, the J call TRBJ2-3; 11 nucleotides match TRBD2. In germline, CDR1 is SGDLS, CDR2 YYNGEE. The length of the CDR3 is 15 residues. With 3 bases clipped from V and 5 bases from J, the junction kept 5 bases outside the gene matches. The CDR3 nucleotides are TGTGCCAGCAGCGGAACTAGCGGGGGACGAGATACGCAGTATTTT. Translation gives CASSGTSGGRDTQYF.

This chain uses TRBV5-1 with TRBJ2-1, with 9 bases aligning to TRBD1. The germline V gene encodes CDR1 SGHRS and CDR2 YFSETQ. With 0 bases clipped from V and 7 bases from J, the junction kept 5 bases outside the gene matches. CDR3 length equals 15 residues. CDR3 loop: CASSLVPDRGNEQFF. The CDR3 nucleotides are TGCGCCAGCAGCTTGGTCCCCGACAGGGGGAATGAGCAGTTCTTC.

The V and J genes are TRBV5-1 and TRBJ2-7, with D perhaps matching TRBD2 (6 bases). The CDR3 totals 19 residues. Germline CDR1 and CDR2: SGHRS and YFSETQ. Trimming pared 4 bases from V and 4 bases from J, leaving 30 bases between. For the CDR3, the DNA is TGCGCCAGCAGCACCACTTCTCTCCGTAGCGGATTAGAATATTACGAGCAGTACTTC. Translation gives CASSTTSLRSGLEYYEQYF. Full variable domain (rest looked up from reference TRBV5-1 and TRBJ2-7): KAGVTQTPRYLIKTRGQQVTLSCSPISGHRSVSWYQQTPGQGLQFLFEYFSETQRNKGNFPGRFSGRQFSNSRSEMNVSTLELGDSALYLCASSTTSLRSGLEYYEQYFGPGTRLTVT.

This clonotype was observed a few times. The chain links TRBV10-3 to TRBJ1-2; D not certain. Germline V gene lookup returns CDR1 ENHRY and CDR2 SYGVKD. CDR3 length: 12 residues. The ends were cut back, 3 bases at V and 7 bases at J, with 9 bases in the middle. The CDR3 spells CAISDRSLGYTF. The CDR3, as DNA: TGTGCCATCAGTGATCGAAGCCTTGGCTACACCTTC.

The chain carries TRBV3-1 and TRBJ1-2; D uncertain. With 0 bases removed from V and 4 bases from J, the gap between germline ends came to 9 bases. The CDR3 has 14 amino acids. Germline V gene data show CDR1 as LGHDT and CDR2 as YNNKEL (reference sequence). This CDR3 is CASSQDNTVYGYTF. The CDR3 DNA is TGTGCCAGCAGCCAAGATAACACAGTCTATGGCTACACCTTC.

V gene TRBV30 combines with J gene TRBJ2-1, with 11 bases identical to TRBD2. The CDR3 is 16 residues long. CDR1 is GTSNPN, CDR2 SVGIG, per germline (reference sequence). J was trimmed by 3 bases and V by 0 bases; bases with no gene match: 4. CDR3 amino acids: CAWSVPTSGVYNEQFF. The CDR3 DNA reads as TGTGCCTGGAGTGTACCGACTAGCGGGGTCTACAATGAGCAGTTCTTC.

This clonotype was observed a few times. The chain uses TRBV20-1 and TRBJ1-2, with 7 positions matching TRBD1. V trimming: 0 bases; J trimming: 4 bases; junction bases outside the gene matches: 8. CDR3 size: 15 residues. Germline assignment: CDR1 DFQATT and CDR2 SNEGSKA (reference sequence). CDR3: CSARDGGTVLYGYTF. DNA for the CDR3: TGCAGTGCTAGAGATGGAGGGACAGTGCTCTATGGCTACACCTTC.

This chain joins TRBV12-5 and TRBJ2-3; no definite D call. The V end lost 1 base, the J end lost 5 bases, and 4 bases lay between the germline ends. This CDR3 has 12 amino acids. Germline CDR1 is LGHNT and CDR2 is FRNRAP. The CDR3 sequence: CASGLGIDTQYF. CDR3 nucleotides: TGTGCTAGTGGTTTGGGCATAGATACGCAGTATTTT.

The CDR3 here is CASSLSQRETFTDTQYF. CDR3 nucleotides: TGTGCCAGCAGCCTCAGCCAGCGGGAGACCTTCACAGATACGCAGTATTTT. This chain links TRBV7-8 with TRBJ2-3; 8 bases line up with TRBD2. From germline, CDR1 is SGHVS and CDR2 FQNEAQ. V dropped 5 bases and J dropped 2; count of bases not matched to a gene: 12. This CDR3 is 17 amino acids long.

This chain joins TRBV29-1 and TRBJ1-1; D is unclear. The germline V gene has CDR1 SQVTM and CDR2 ANQGSEA. With 3 bases removed from V and 4 bases from J, the gap between germline ends came to 12 bases. The CDR3 is 13 amino acids. CDR3 amino acids: CSVEAGKGTEAFF. In nucleotides, the CDR3 is TGCAGCGTTGAGGCTGGTAAGGGCACTGAAGCTTTCTTT.

J is TRBJ2-5 and V is TRBV11-1, with 11 bases aligning to TRBD2. V dropped 5 bases and J dropped 3; count of bases not matched to a gene: 8. Germline values: CDR1 SGHAT, CDR2 FQDESV (reference sequence). CDR3 length: 16 amino acids. This CDR3 reads CASSPGTSGTKETQYF. For the CDR3, the DNA is TGTGCCAGCAGCCCCGGGACTAGCGGAACTAAAGAGACCCAGTACTTC.

The table lists this clonotype with a few counts. The chain carries TRBV15 and TRBJ2-7; maybe TRBD1 (5 bases). With 9 bases removed from V and 3 bases from J, the gap between germline ends came to 12 bases. The CDR3 contains 12 residues. Germline CDR1 LNHNV, CDR2 YYDKDF (reference sequence). The CDR3 bases are TGTGCCACAGGCAGGGCAAGCTACGAGCAGTACTTC. Translation: CATGRASYEQYF.

This clonotype was detected only a few times. This chain joins TRBV7-9 and TRBJ2-1, with D maybe TRBD2 (6 bases). CDR1 and CDR2 (germline): SEHNR, FQNEAQ (reference sequence). CDR3 size: 18 residues. V was pared by 5 bases and J by 3 bases, with 23 bases between. In DNA form, the CDR3 reads TGTGCCAGCAGCCCTCCTGCGGGGTGGGGCGAGTTCTACAATGAGCAGTTCTTC. Translated, it gives CASSPPAGWGEFYNEQFF.

CDR3 residues: CASSLSLTGTIVSEQFF. As DNA, the CDR3 is TGTGCCAGCAGTTTATCACTAACCGGGACTATCGTGAGTGAGCAGTTCTTC. The rearrangement joins TRBV27 to TRBJ2-1; 7 bases agree with TRBD2. V shed 0 bases and J 9 bases; nucleotides not matched to a gene: 14. This CDR3 has 17 residues. The V gene's germline CDR1 is MNHEY and CDR2 SMNVEV (reference sequence).

The gene calls are TRBV3-1 and TRBJ2-1; perhaps TRBD1 as D (5 bases). V gave up 1 base and J gave up 2 bases, with 9 bases separating them. The CDR3 sequence is 15 residues long. Germline-derived CDR1 and CDR2 are LGHDT and YNNKEL (reference sequence). The DNA for the CDR3 is TGTGCCAGCAGCCAAGTGGCAGGGACCTACAATGAGCAGTTCTTC. Residues: CASSQVAGTYNEQFF.

This clonotype came up a few times. The CDR3 region has the DNA TGTGCCAGCAGCCCACAGGGTCACTATGGCTACACCTTC. Translating gives CASSPQGHYGYTF. The gene calls are TRBV28 and TRBJ1-2, with D possibly TRBD1 on 6 matching bases. Trimming shortened V by 6 bases and J by 3 bases, and 11 bases separated the two germline ends. Germline-derived CDR1 and CDR2 are MDHEN and SYDVKM. The CDR3 extends over 13 amino acids.

This clonotype showed up just a few times. The rearrangement uses TRBV6-5 and TRBJ2-7; no clear D. The CDR3 totals 13 residues. Trimming stripped 0 bases from V and 6 bases from J, with 9 bases between. Germline assignment: CDR1 MNHEY and CDR2 SVGAGI. The CDR3 here is CASSYSERVEQYF. DNA for the CDR3: TGTGCCAGCAGTTACTCAGAACGGGTCGAGCAGTACTTC.

This clonotype was detected many times. The chain joins TRBV10-3 to TRBJ2-5, with D perhaps TRBD1 or TRBD2 (5 bases each). CDR1 ENHRY and CDR2 SYGVKD come from the germline V gene. Trimming cost V 9 bases and J 4 bases, with 15 bases left between them. There are 13 residues in the CDR3. In DNA, the CDR3 is TGTGCCATGAGGGGAGAAGGAGCAGAGACCCAGTACTTC. Translated, it gives CAMRGEGAETQYF.

V usage is TRBV6-2 or TRBV6-3 and J usage is TRBJ1-1, with a weak D call TRBD1 (6 bases). V lost 2 bases and J lost 5, with 15 bases in between. Looked up from germline, CDR1 is MNHEY and CDR2 is SVGEGT. The length of the CDR3 is 15 residues. The CDR3 DNA reads TGTGCCAGCAGTTACACCGACGGGGGCGCGACTGAAGCTTTCTTT. As protein: CASSYTDGGATEAFF.